Below, one T cell receptor (beta chain) is given with its context. This entry comes from a study of T cell responses to AZD1222 COVID-19 vaccine. Doses given second, at about 4 or about 12 weeks, were pooled. Germline CDR1 is SNHLY and CDR2 is FYNNEI. The CDR3 loop spans 16 amino acids. V shed 5 bases and J 2 bases; nucleotides not matched to a gene: 10. Clones were read by immunoSEQ multiplex PCR, and TCRdb kept only the in-frame ones, dropping some. The sample has around 50,000 clones; around 89% are singletons. The clonotype comes from an adult who received the AZD1222 COVID-19 vaccine. The chain has TRBV2 and TRBJ1-2; 8 positions agree with TRBD1. The sequencing here drew on peripheral blood, taken 28 days after the second AZD1222 dose. CDR3: CASSKQGALVNYGYTF. In DNA form, the CDR3 reads TGTGCCAGCAGTAAGCAGGGGGCCCTCGTCAACTATGGCTACACCTTC.